This T cell receptor beta chain stems from a study of T cells after posttransplantation cyclophosphamide. Sequencing used immunoSEQ multiplex PCR; TCRdb keeps in-frame clones, though not all of them. Among roughly 21,000 clones, approximately 98% were seen once, and the ten largest hold about 0.13%. Material for sequencing was naive CD8+ T cells sorted from PBMCs. The receptor was derived from a man aged 35-49 years in good health, CMV-negative, and a related stem cell transplant donor.

The CDR3 coding sequence is TGTGCCACCAGCGCCCGGGACTCCCTCTACGAGCAGTACTTC. Amino acids: CATSARDSLYEQYF. The chain combines TRBV15 with TRBJ2-7; D perhaps matches TRBD2 (6 bases). Germline CDR1 reads LNHNV; CDR2 reads YYDKDF (reference sequence). The CDR3 has 14 amino acids. Trimming took off 5 bases at V and 3 bases at J, with 14 bases between the two ends.